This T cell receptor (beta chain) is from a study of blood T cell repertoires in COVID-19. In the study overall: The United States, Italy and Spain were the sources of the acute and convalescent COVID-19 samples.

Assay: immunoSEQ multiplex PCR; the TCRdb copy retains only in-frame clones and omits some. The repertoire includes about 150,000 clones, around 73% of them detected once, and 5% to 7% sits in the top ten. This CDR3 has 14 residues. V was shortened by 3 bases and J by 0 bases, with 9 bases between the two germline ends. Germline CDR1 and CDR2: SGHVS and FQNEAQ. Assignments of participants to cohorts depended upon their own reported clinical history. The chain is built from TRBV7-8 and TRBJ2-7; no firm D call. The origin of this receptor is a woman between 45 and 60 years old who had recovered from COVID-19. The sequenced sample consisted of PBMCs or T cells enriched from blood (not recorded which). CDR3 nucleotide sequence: TGTGCCAGCAGCTTTATGTTGAGCTCCTACGAGCAGTACTTC. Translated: CASSFMLSSYEQYF.